The T cell receptor beta chain under discussion was sequenced for a study of cytomegalovirus exposure and HLA in healthy donors. The V end was cut by 0 bases, the J end by 7 bases, with 17 bases between. Per germline, CDR1 SGDLS and CDR2 YYNGEE. This CDR3 spans 15 amino acids. Study results and caveats: Reports showed the classifier diagnosing cytomegalovirus status with high specificity and sensitivity.

Remarks on this clone: Its antigen is undetermined.

In the PCR, 60 Vbeta and 13 Jbeta primers were used. Generated by immunoSEQ multiplex PCR, the TCRdb table keeps only in-frame clones and is missing some. In the table there are roughly 200,000 clones, around nine tenths of which are singletons. Sequencing was performed on PBMCs. V usage is TRBV9 and J usage is TRBJ2-7; TRBD2 might be the D (6 bases). The clonotype was recovered from a young woman in good health and CMV-seronegative. DNA for the CDR3: TGTGCCAGCAGCGTAGGCGGGGATCCCTATTATGAGCAGTACTTC. It codes for CASSVGGDPYYEQYF.